Listed below are T cell receptor beta chains from one sample, sequenced in a study of blood T cell repertoires in COVID-19. Sequencing was performed with immunoSEQ multiplex PCR; in TCRdb, only in-frame clones are kept and a portion is missing. The table includes 150,000 to 200,000 clones, 78% detected once. Sequenced material: PBMCs or T cells enriched from blood (not recorded which). These receptors originate from a woman aged 50 to 60 who had recovered from COVID-19. CDR3s include the opening cysteine and the closing phenylalanine or tryptophan. A D gene is named only where the DNA matches it firmly. Expanded clones are given a class, and other clones once, few, many or no size at all.

clone_size | j_call | d_call | v_call | cdr3_nt | cdr3_aa
- | TRBJ2-1 | TRBD1 | TRBV5-4 | TGTGCCAGCAGTTCGGGACAGGGGGCCTCCTACAATGAGCAGTTCTTC | CASSSGQGASYNEQFF
few | TRBJ1-1 | - | TRBV18 | TGTGCCAGCTCACCTGGGGGGGTCGGGCTTAACACTGAAGCTTTCTTT | CASSPGGVGLNTEAFF
- | TRBJ2-7 | TRBD2 | TRBV7-3 | TGTGCCAGCAGTTTAACCGGGACTAGCGGGATCGATGAGCAGTACTTC | CASSLTGTSGIDEQYF
- | TRBJ1-5 | - | TRBV28 | TGTGCCTGTGGGCCTCCCGGGACATCAAATCAGCCCCAGCATTTT | CACGPPGTSNQPQHF
- | TRBJ2-7 | - | TRBV3-1/TRBV3-2 | TGTGCCAGCAGCCCCCGAGTAAACTCCTACGAGCAGTACTTC | CASSPRVNSYEQYF
few | TRBJ1-2 | TRBD1 | TRBV28 | TGTGCCAGCAGCCTTGGTGGGACAGGGAGGGGCTACACCTTC | CASSLGGTGRGYTF
- | TRBJ1-1 | - | TRBV20-1 | TGCAGTGCTAGTGTGGGGGGGGAAGCTTTCTTT | CSASVGGEAFF
- | TRBJ2-1 | TRBD2 | TRBV10-3 | TGTGCCATCACTGAGACTAGCGGGTCGAACAATGAGCAGTTCTTC | CAITETSGSNNEQFF
- | TRBJ1-1 | - | TRBV12-3/TRBV12-4 | TGTGCCAGCACCCGCCGGCAGGCGGGTGGAGCTTTCTTT | CASTRRQAGGAFF
- | TRBJ2-1 | TRBD2 | TRBV7-9 | TGTGCCAGCAGATCCCCCGAGCGGGAGGGCTATGAGCAGTTCTTC | CASRSPEREGYEQFF
once | TRBJ1-3 | TRBD1 | TRBV18 | TGTGCCAGCTCGGCTATGGGGACAGGCGGAAACACCATATATTTT | CASSAMGTGGNTIYF
- | TRBJ1-2 | TRBD1 | TRBV5-8 | TGTGCCAGCAGCCTTTGGGACAGCTCTCCGAACTATGGCTACACCTTC | CASSLWDSSPNYGYTF
- | TRBJ2-7 | TRBD1 | TRBV5-5 | TGTGCCAGCAGCTTGGTAGGGGGCGGGTACGAGCAGTACTTC | CASSLVGGGYEQYF
- | TRBJ2-1 | - | TRBV27 | TGTGCTGCGGGGACAGCCTACTCCTACAATGAGCAGTTCTTC | CAAGTAYSYNEQFF
many | TRBJ2-1 | TRBD2 | TRBV25-1 | TGTGCCAGCAGTGAACCGGGACTAGCGGGAGTCCATGAGCAGTTCTTC | CASSEPGLAGVHEQFF
- | TRBJ2-7 | TRBD2 | TRBV5-1 | TGCGCCAGCAGCTTGGCAAATCTAGCGGGCTCCTACGAGCAGTACTTC | CASSLANLAGSYEQYF
- | TRBJ1-6 | TRBD1 | TRBV2 | TGTGCCAGCAAGGGACAGACGAATTCACCCCTCCACTTT | CASKGQTNSPLHF
- | TRBJ1-5 | - | TRBV18 | TGTGCCAGCTCACTCTCCCGGGACACCAATCAGCCCCAGCATTTT | CASSLSRDTNQPQHF
- | TRBJ2-7 | TRBD1 | TRBV7-3 | TGTGCCAGCAGCCCCCAGGGTGGCAGGGGGCTCTACGAGCAGTACTTC | CASSPQGGRGLYEQYF
- | TRBJ2-1 | - | TRBV5-5 | TGTGCCAGCAGCTTGGACAGGGCCTCCTACAATGAGCAGTTCTTC | CASSLDRASYNEQFF
- | TRBJ2-7 | - | TRBV28 | TGTGCCAGCACGGCCGGGACTGGAGTCTCCTACGAGCAGTACTTC | CASTAGTGVSYEQYF
- | TRBJ2-3 | TRBD2 | TRBV5-8 | TGTGCCAGCAGCCCCCCGGCCGGGGGAGGGAGCACAGATACGCAGTATTTT | CASSPPAGGGSTDTQYF
once | TRBJ2-1 | - | TRBV5-5 | TGTGCCAGCAGCTTGATGACAGGCTCCTACAATGAGCAGTTCTTC | CASSLMTGSYNEQFF
- | TRBJ2-1 | - | TRBV24-1 | TGTGCCACCAGTGATCCGGATGGGGGCCAATCCTACAATGAGCAGTTCTTC | CATSDPDGGQSYNEQFF